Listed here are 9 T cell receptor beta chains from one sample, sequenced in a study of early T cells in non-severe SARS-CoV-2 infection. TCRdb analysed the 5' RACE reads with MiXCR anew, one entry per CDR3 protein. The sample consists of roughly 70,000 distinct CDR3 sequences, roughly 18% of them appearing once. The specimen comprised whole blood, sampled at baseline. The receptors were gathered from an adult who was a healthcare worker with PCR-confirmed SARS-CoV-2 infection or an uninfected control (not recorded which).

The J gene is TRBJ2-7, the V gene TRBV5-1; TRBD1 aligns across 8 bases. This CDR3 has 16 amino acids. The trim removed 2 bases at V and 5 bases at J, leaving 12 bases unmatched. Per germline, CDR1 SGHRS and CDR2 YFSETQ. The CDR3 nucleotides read TGCGCCAGCAGCTTCCGAGGACAGGGACCGGTCCACGAGCAGTACTTC. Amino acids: CASSFRGQGPVHEQYF. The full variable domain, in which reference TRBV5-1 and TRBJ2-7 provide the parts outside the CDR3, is KAGVTQTPRYLIKTRGQQVTLSCSPISGHRSVSWYQQTPGQGLQFLFEYFSETQRNKGNFPGRFSGRQFSNSRSEMNVSTLELGDSALYLCASSFRGQGPVHEQYFGPGTRLTVT.

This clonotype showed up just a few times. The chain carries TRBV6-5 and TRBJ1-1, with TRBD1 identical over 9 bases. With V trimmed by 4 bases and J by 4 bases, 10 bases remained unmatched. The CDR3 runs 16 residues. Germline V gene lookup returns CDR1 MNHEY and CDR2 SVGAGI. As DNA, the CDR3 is TGTGCCAGCAGTTCAACTCGGACAGGGGAAATCACTGAAGCTTTCTTT. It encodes CASSSTRTGEITEAFF.

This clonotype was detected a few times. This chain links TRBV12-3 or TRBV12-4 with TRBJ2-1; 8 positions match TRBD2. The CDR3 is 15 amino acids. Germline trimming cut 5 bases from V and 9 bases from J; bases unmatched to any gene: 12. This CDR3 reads CASSASGGGPSEQFF. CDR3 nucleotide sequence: TGTGCCAGCAGTGCCTCTGGCGGGGGGCCGAGTGAGCAGTTCTTC.

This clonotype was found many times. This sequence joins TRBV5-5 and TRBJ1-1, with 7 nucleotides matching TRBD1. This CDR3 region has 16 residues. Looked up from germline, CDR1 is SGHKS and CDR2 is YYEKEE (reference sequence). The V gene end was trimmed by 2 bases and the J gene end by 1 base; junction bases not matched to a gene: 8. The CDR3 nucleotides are TGTGCCAGCAGCTTTCGCTGGGACAGCCCGAACACTGAAGCTTTCTTT. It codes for CASSFRWDSPNTEAFF.

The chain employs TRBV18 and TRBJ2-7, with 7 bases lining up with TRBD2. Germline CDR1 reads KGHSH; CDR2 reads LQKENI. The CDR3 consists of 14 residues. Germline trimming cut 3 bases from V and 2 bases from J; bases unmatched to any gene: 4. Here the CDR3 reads CASSPLADTYEQYF. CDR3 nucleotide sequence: TGTGCCAGCTCACCTCTAGCGGATACCTACGAGCAGTACTTC.

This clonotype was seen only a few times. This CDR3 is CSATQQISYEQYF. In nucleotides, the CDR3 is TGCAGCGCTACCCAACAGATCTCCTACGAGCAGTACTTC. The chain carries TRBV29-1 and TRBJ2-7; D not resolved. Germline V gives CDR1 SQVTM, CDR2 ANQGSEA. This CDR3 has 13 amino acids. Trimming pared 7 bases from V and 0 bases from J, leaving 13 bases between.

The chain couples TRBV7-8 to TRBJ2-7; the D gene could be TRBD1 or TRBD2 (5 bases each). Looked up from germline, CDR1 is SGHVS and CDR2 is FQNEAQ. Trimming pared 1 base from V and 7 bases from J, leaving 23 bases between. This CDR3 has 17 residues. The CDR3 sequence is CASSLGVSGTPAREQYF. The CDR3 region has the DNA TGTGCCAGCAGCTTAGGGGTCTCTGGGACCCCAGCTCGGGAGCAGTACTTC.

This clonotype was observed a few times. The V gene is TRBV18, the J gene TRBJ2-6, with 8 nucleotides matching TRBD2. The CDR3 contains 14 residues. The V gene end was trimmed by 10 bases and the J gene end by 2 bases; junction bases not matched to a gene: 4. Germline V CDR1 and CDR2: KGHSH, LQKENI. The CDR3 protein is CATAGGAGANVLTF. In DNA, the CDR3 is TGTGCCACGGCGGGGGGAGCTGGGGCCAACGTCCTGACTTTC.

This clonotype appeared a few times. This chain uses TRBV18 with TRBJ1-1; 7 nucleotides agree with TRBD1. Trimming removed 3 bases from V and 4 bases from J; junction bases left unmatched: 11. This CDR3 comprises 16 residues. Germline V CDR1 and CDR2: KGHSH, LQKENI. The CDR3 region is CASSPLGPGTATEAFF. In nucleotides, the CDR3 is TGTGCCAGCTCACCTCTCGGTCCCGGGACAGCCACTGAAGCTTTCTTT.